This entry describes one TCR beta chain. The data stem from a study of shared clonotypes between healthy human individuals. The repertoire was sequenced with immunoSEQ multiplex PCR; TCRdb's copy has only in-frame clones and lacks some. Of 2 million to 2.5 million clones listed, approximately 94% were seen once; the top ten hold 0.13%. The CDR3 is made up of 15 amino acids. The germline V and J ends were trimmed by 0 bases and 5 bases, with 13 bases remaining between them. Germline CDR1 and CDR2: SQVTM and ANQGSEA. The chain uses TRBV29-1 and TRBJ1-4; possibly TRBD1 for D (5 bases). Sequencing was performed on naive CD4+ T cells sorted from blood. The subset here: CD45RA+ positively selected. This clonotype was sampled from a man aged 18 to 30 in good health. The CDR3 region has the DNA TGCAGCGTTGAAGAAGGTCGGGGGGGAAATGAAAAACTGTTTTTT. This translates into CSVEEGRGGNEKLFF. The variable domain in full, with the rest retrieved from reference TRBV29-1 and TRBJ1-4, is SAVISQKPSRDICQRGTSLTIQCQVDSQVTMMFWYRQQPGQSLTLIATANQGSEATYESGFVIDKFPISRPNLTFSTLTVSNMSPEDSSIYLCSVEEGRGGNEKLFFGSGTQLSVL.